The next 31 T cell receptor beta chains were all read from a single sample in a study of blood T cell repertoires in COVID-19 (dated by TCRdb to about 2020). To prepare the library, the immunoSEQ multiplex PCR assay was applied. Here the immuneACCESS table is served through TCRdb, limited to in-frame sequences with V and J called. Missing clones are a known gap in these copies; in checked studies unresolved V genes cover under half, and the rest lacks a known reason. Recorded for this sample are around 100,000 clones; more than 75% of them occurred a single time. 4.5% to 6% of the sample rests with the top ten. Material for sequencing was peripheral blood. These receptors all come from an elderly woman with acute or convalescent COVID-19.

V and J are TRBV19 and TRBJ2-7; 11 bases match TRBD2. With V trimmed by 6 bases and J by 7 bases, 11 bases remained unmatched. From germline, CDR1 is LNHDA and CDR2 SQIVND (reference sequence). This CDR3 contains 15 residues. The CDR3 sequence is CASRSSGRAFGEQYF. In DNA form, the CDR3 reads TGTGCCAGTAGAAGTAGCGGGAGGGCCTTTGGAGAGCAGTACTTC.

J is TRBJ1-2 and V is TRBV9, with TRBD1 matching 7 bases. Germline lookup yields CDR1 SGDLS and CDR2 YYNGEE. There are 14 residues in the CDR3. The V gene end was trimmed by 0 bases and the J gene end by 5 bases; junction bases not matched to a gene: 4. CDR3 nucleotides: TGTGCCAGCAGCGTAGGGGACAGTGGGTATGGCTACACCTTC. This sequence encodes CASSVGDSGYGYTF.

The rearrangement uses TRBV6-1 and TRBJ2-2; TRBD2 might be the D (5 bases). The CDR3 is 16 residues long. Germline V CDR1 and CDR2: MNHNS, SASEGT. Trimming cost V 4 bases and J 5 bases, with 17 bases left between them. The DNA for the CDR3 is TGTGCCAGCAGTGTCTCCCAACCGAGGGTGACCGGGGAGCTGTTTTTT. Its translation is CASSVSQPRVTGELFF.

The CDR3 here is CASSESGVDYGYTF. CDR3 coding DNA: TGTGCCAGCAGCGAGTCAGGGGTGGACTATGGCTACACCTTC. This chain uses TRBV2 with TRBJ1-2; TRBD1 might be the D (6 bases). This CDR3 is 14 amino acids long. V was shortened by 6 bases and J by 3 bases, with 14 bases between the two germline ends. Germline V gives CDR1 SNHLY, CDR2 FYNNEI.

The V and J genes are TRBV7-9 and TRBJ2-2; 8 bases match TRBD1. The CDR3 has 15 residues. After removal of 5 bases from V and 4 bases from J, the junction contained 6 bases not matched to a gene. Germline V lookup: CDR1 SEHNR, CDR2 FQNEAQ (reference sequence). This CDR3 is CASSPQGAATGELFF. The CDR3 bases are TGTGCCAGCAGCCCCCAGGGGGCGGCCACCGGGGAGCTGTTTTTT.

This chain connects TRBV19 to TRBJ2-3; 10 bases are a match to TRBD1. The V segment lost 5 bases and the J segment 5 bases; nucleotides outside the gene matches: 7. The CDR3 sequence is 15 residues long. Per germline, CDR1 LNHDA and CDR2 SQIVND (reference sequence). CDR3 amino acids: CASSSGTGARDTQYF. The CDR3 nucleotides are TGTGCCAGTAGTTCAGGGACAGGGGCTAGAGATACGCAGTATTTT.

The chain couples TRBV14 to TRBJ1-1; 9 bases agree with TRBD1. J was trimmed by 4 bases and V by 0 bases; bases with no gene match: 3. CDR3 length: 15 amino acids. Germline V gives CDR1 SGHDN, CDR2 FVKESK. The CDR3 sequence is CASSQDLTGGTEAFF. In DNA, the CDR3 is TGTGCCAGCAGCCAAGATCTGACAGGGGGCACTGAAGCTTTCTTT. Full variable domain (missing parts from reference TRBV14 and TRBJ1-1): EAGVTQFPSHSVIEKGQTVTLRCDPISGHDNLYWYRRVMGKEIKFLLHFVKESKQDESGMPNNRFLAERTGGTYSTLKVQPAELEDSGVYFCASSQDLTGGTEAFFGQGTRLTVV.

The chain employs TRBV3-1 (or the pseudogene TRBV3-2) and TRBJ1-1, with 9 bases fitting TRBD1. Germline lookup yields CDR1 LGHDT and CDR2 YNNKEL (reference sequence). V lost 4 bases to trimming and J lost 4 bases; unmatched junction nucleotides: 4. The CDR3 sequence is 14 residues long. The CDR3 DNA sequence: TGTGCCAGCAGCCGGGGACAGGGTCCCACTGAAGCTTTCTTT. Protein sequence: CASSRGQGPTEAFF.

The rearrangement uses TRBV2 and TRBJ1-6; 7 nucleotides agree with TRBD1. V shed 5 bases and J 6 bases; nucleotides not matched to a gene: 4. This CDR3 contains 14 residues. Per the germline V gene, CDR1 is SNHLY and CDR2 is FYNNEI. The DNA for the CDR3 is TGTGCCAGCAGTACCGGGACAGTTAATTCACCCCTCCACTTT. Translation: CASSTGTVNSPLHF.

The chain combines TRBV5-6 with TRBJ1-1; weak D call: TRBD1 (5 bases). Germline CDR1 is SGHDT and CDR2 is YYEEEE. The V end lost 2 bases, the J end lost 0 bases, and 17 bases lay between the germline ends. This CDR3 is 17 amino acids long. The CDR3 bases are TGTGCCAGCAGCTTTAACCCACGACAGTACATGAACACTGAAGCTTTCTTT. Translating gives CASSFNPRQYMNTEAFF.

The chain carries TRBV5-1 and TRBJ1-2; 8 bases match TRBD1. The CDR3 consists of 14 residues. V shed 4 bases and J 8 bases; nucleotides not matched to a gene: 10. CDR1 is SGHRS and CDR2 is YFSETQ in the germline V gene. The CDR3 DNA follows: TGCGCCAGCAGCCCCCTAGACAGGGGCAACGGCTACACCTTC. Translating gives CASSPLDRGNGYTF.

The chain links TRBV6-1 to TRBJ1-2; D ambiguous. CDR3 length equals 15 residues. Germline assignment: CDR1 MNHNS and CDR2 SASEGT. The V end lost 1 base, the J end lost 7 bases, and 16 bases lay between the germline ends. In DNA, the CDR3 is TGTGCCAGCAGTGAAGTTTCCAGTAGCCCGGGTGGCTACACCTTC. Protein product: CASSEVSSSPGGYTF.

The V gene is TRBV2, the J gene TRBJ2-3; no firm D call. The V end was cut by 4 bases, the J end by 5 bases, with 19 bases between. This CDR3 region has 16 residues. Germline CDR1 and CDR2: SNHLY and FYNNEI. This CDR3 is CASSVRVSPGGDTQYF. The CDR3 DNA follows: TGTGCCAGCAGTGTCCGGGTAAGTCCCGGTGGAGATACGCAGTATTTT.

The chain combines TRBV6-5 with TRBJ2-7, with 8 nucleotides matching TRBD1. This CDR3 is built from 15 residues. Germline V gene data show CDR1 as MNHEY and CDR2 as SVGAGI. Losses at the gene ends were 6 bases for V and 2 bases for J; bases not matched to a gene: 9. The CDR3 sequence is CASSQDRGYTYEQYF. CDR3 sequence (DNA): TGTGCCAGCAGCCAAGACAGGGGATATACCTACGAGCAGTACTTC.

The chain is built from TRBV21-1 and TRBJ1-3; TRBD1, the D gene given by the table, was not confirmed from the DNA. TRBV21-1 is designated a pseudogene. This CDR3 spans 22 amino acids. CDR3 region: CASSKVAGEGTPHEKEERTIYF. CDR3 sequence (DNA): TGTGCCAGCAGCAAAGTGGCCGGCGAGGGGACACCTCATGAAAAGGAAGAAAGGACCATATATTTT.

V gene TRBV2 combines with J gene TRBJ2-7; possible D gene TRBD1, 6 bases. This CDR3 contains 12 residues. V dropped 6 bases and J dropped 3 bases, with 9 bases sitting between them. CDR1 and CDR2 from the germline V gene are SNHLY and FYNNEI. CDR3 nucleotide sequence: TGTGCCAGCAGCCAACAGGGCTACGAGCAGTACTTC. Its protein product is CASSQQGYEQYF.

This clone was seen more than once but under ten times. This sequence joins TRBV6-5 and TRBJ2-1; 7 nucleotides match TRBD2. This CDR3 is 13 amino acids long. CDR1 and CDR2 (germline): MNHEY, SVGAGI. After removal of 6 bases from V and 9 bases from J, the junction contained 8 bases not matched to a gene. The CDR3 DNA reads as TGTGCCAGCAGGCTAAGACTAGCTGGTGAGCAGTTCTTC. As protein: CASRLRLAGEQFF.

The sample holds one count of this clone. This chain connects TRBV6-5 to TRBJ1-1; unclear D gene. Germline CDR1 reads MNHEY; CDR2 reads SVGAGI. The ends were cut back, 6 bases at V and 1 base at J, with 15 bases in the middle. The CDR3 totals 15 residues. The CDR3 nucleotides read TGTGCCAGCAGCCAGCCCGGGATACCGAACACTGAAGCTTTCTTT. Translation: CASSQPGIPNTEAFF.

The chain combines TRBV19 with TRBJ2-7; 7 positions match TRBD1. Trimming removed 4 bases from V and 4 bases from J; junction bases left unmatched: 10. This CDR3 has 15 amino acids. Germline lookup yields CDR1 LNHDA and CDR2 SQIVND (reference sequence). Written as DNA, the CDR3 is TGTGCCAGTAGTACTCAACAGGGGCGAGGATACGAGCAGTACTTC. Protein: CASSTQQGRGYEQYF.

This sequence joins TRBV10-3 and TRBJ2-7; D call uncertain. Germline V gene data show CDR1 as ENHRY and CDR2 as SYGVKD. CDR3 length equals 14 residues. The V and J ends lost 6 bases and 6 bases respectively, with 18 bases between them. The DNA for the CDR3 is TGTGCCATCAGACTCGAGGCCCCCACCGCCGAGCAGTACTTC. Amino acid sequence: CAIRLEAPTAEQYF.

The chain couples TRBV5-1 to TRBJ1-2; 10 nucleotides agree with TRBD1. Germline CDR1 reads SGHRS; CDR2 reads YFSETQ. There are 16 residues in the CDR3. Germline trimming cut 0 bases from V and 1 base from J; bases unmatched to any gene: 3. The CDR3 DNA is TGCGCCAGCAGCTTGGCCGGGACAGGGGATAACTATGGCTACACCTTC. Encoded protein: CASSLAGTGDNYGYTF.

The chain uses TRBV4-2 and TRBJ1-1; 7 bases are a match to TRBD1. V gave up 1 base and J gave up 8 bases; unmatched junction bases: 16. CDR3 length equals 17 residues. Germline V gives CDR1 LGHNA, CDR2 YNFKEQ. The CDR3 DNA follows: TGTGCCAGCAGCCAAGCCTCCGGGACAGTGCAAGGGCGGGAAGCTTTCTTT. The encoded protein is CASSQASGTVQGREAFF.

The genes are TRBV23-1 and TRBJ2-7; D possibly corresponds to TRBD1 (8 bases). TRBV23-1 qualifies as an ORF whose function is uncertain. V dropped 9 bases and J dropped 3 bases, with 15 bases sitting between them. CDR3 size: 13 residues. CDR3 bases: TGCGCCAGGAGCGGGACAGGAGGCTACGAGCAGTACTTC. Its translation is CARSGTGGYEQYF.

The V and J genes are TRBV7-3 and TRBJ2-3, with 8 bases aligning to TRBD2. V shed 5 bases and J 2 bases; nucleotides not matched to a gene: 6. Germline V gives CDR1 SGHTA, CDR2 FQGTGA. The CDR3 contains 15 residues. CDR3 amino acids: CASSITSGPTDTQYF. The CDR3 DNA reads as TGTGCCAGCAGCATCACTAGCGGACCCACAGATACGCAGTATTTT. Using reference TRBV7-3 and TRBJ2-3 for the parts outside the CDR3, the full variable domain is GAGVSQTPSNKVTEKGKYVELRCDPISGHTALYWYRQSLGQGPEFLIYFQGTGAADDSGLPNDRFFAVRPEGSVSTLKIQRTERGDSAVYLCASSITSGPTDTQYFGPGTRLTVL.

The gene calls are TRBV12-3 or TRBV12-4 and TRBJ1-2, with 7 bases aligning to TRBD1. Germline trimming cut 3 bases from V and 6 bases from J; bases unmatched to any gene: 1. The CDR3 is 12 residues long. The CDR3 nucleotides are TGTGCCAGCAGTTTTACAGGGGATGGCTACACCTTC. This gives the protein CASSFTGDGYTF.

The chain links TRBV6-6 to TRBJ1-1, with D possibly TRBD1 on 5 matching bases. V was trimmed by 3 bases and J by 1 base, leaving 9 bases between them. CDR3 size: 14 residues. CDR1 and CDR2 (germline): MNHNY, SVGAGI (reference sequence). CDR3 bases: TGTGCCAGCAGTTATATCACAGGGAACACTGAAGCTTTCTTT. This codes for CASSYITGNTEAFF.

This chain links TRBV2 with TRBJ2-5; 11 bases are shared with TRBD2. The germline V gene has CDR1 SNHLY and CDR2 FYNNEI. CDR3 size: 16 residues. V lost 3 bases to trimming and J lost 5 bases; unmatched junction nucleotides: 8. CDR3 sequence: CASSDGLAGGRETQYF. The DNA for the CDR3 is TGTGCCAGCAGTGATGGGCTAGCGGGAGGTAGGGAGACCCAGTACTTC.

This clone was seen more than once but under ten times. The rearrangement joins TRBV3-1 (or the pseudogene TRBV3-2) to TRBJ1-1; 7 nucleotides match TRBD1. Germline V gene data show CDR1 as LGHDT and CDR2 as YNNKEL (reference sequence). CDR3 length: 16 amino acids. Trimming at V came to 2 bases and at J to 4 bases, leaving 10 bases not matched to a gene. The CDR3 bases are TGTGCCAGCAGCCAACAGTCTCTAGGGGGCCTCACTGAAGCTTTCTTT. This codes for CASSQQSLGGLTEAFF.

V and J are TRBV5-1 and TRBJ2-7; weak D call: TRBD2 (5 bases). The CDR3 has 13 residues. Germline CDR1 and CDR2: SGHRS and YFSETQ. Trimming pared 0 bases from V and 6 bases from J, leaving 10 bases between. CDR3 DNA sequence: TGCGCCAGCAGCTTGGTAGGGAGCCTCGAGCAGTACTTC. Protein product: CASSLVGSLEQYF. Full variable domain (remainder filled in from reference TRBV5-1 and TRBJ2-7): KAGVTQTPRYLIKTRGQQVTLSCSPISGHRSVSWYQQTPGQGLQFLFEYFSETQRNKGNFPGRFSGRQFSNSRSEMNVSTLELGDSALYLCASSLVGSLEQYFGPGTRLTVT.

The CDR3 nucleotides are TGTGCCAGTGATCAGGGTTATGGCTACACCTTC. Amino acids: CASDQGYGYTF. The chain recombines TRBV19 with TRBJ1-2; TRBD1 is a possible D gene (5 bases). Germline assignment: CDR1 LNHDA and CDR2 SQIVND (reference sequence). CDR3 length equals 11 residues. Trimming pared 8 bases from V and 5 bases from J, leaving 9 bases between. Complete variable domain (other parts from reference TRBV19 and TRBJ1-2): DGGITQSPKYLFRKEGQNVTLSCEQNLNHDAMYWYRQDPGQGLRLIYYSQIVNDFQKGDIAEGYSVSREKKESFPLTVTSAQKNPTAFYLCASDQGYGYTFGSGTRLTVV.

The CDR3, as DNA: TGTGCCAGCAGTTCCTGGACAGGGCTAAACACCGGGGAGCTGTTTTTT. It translates to CASSSWTGLNTGELFF. The V and J genes are TRBV6-6 and TRBJ2-2; 8 bases align to TRBD1. The germline gives CDR1 MNHNY, CDR2 SVGAGI (reference sequence). J gave up 2 bases and V 4 bases, and 6 bases lay outside the gene matches. The CDR3 spans 16 residues.